This TCR beta chain was sequenced during a study of cytomegalovirus exposure and HLA in healthy donors. Use of 60 Vbeta and 13 Jbeta primers characterized the PCR. Clones were read by immunoSEQ multiplex PCR, and TCRdb kept only the in-frame ones, dropping some. The sample lists around 120,000 clones; 60% to 85% were seen once. This clone was seen more than once but under ten times. The antigen is undetermined. General study points: Association of approximately 18,000 TCR beta sequences with HLA alleles was found at 0.05 false discovery rate in a later analysis. For presence/absence analyses, sequencing depth was assumed to be roughly uniform across donors. A later analysis linked a missense variant in DCLRE1C to the trimming of TCR beta V and J genes. In an earlier analysis, productive rearrangement rates for most beta V segments clustered near 90% or 30%.

The germline V gene encodes CDR1 MNHNS and CDR2 SASEGT. The CDR3 is 15 amino acids. Unmatched junction bases numbered 8, after V lost 6 bases and J lost 0 bases. V and J are TRBV6-1 and TRBJ2-7; 7 bases match TRBD2. Sequenced material: PBMCs. The source is a human donor in good health. The CDR3 DNA sequence: TGTGCCAGCAGAGCTAAGAGCGGGGACTCCTACGAGCAGTACTTC. As protein: CASRAKSGDSYEQYF.